Given below is one T cell receptor beta chain in context. This clone's antigen is unknown. The sequence runs out 3 residues before the end of the CDR3; the remainder is reconstructed from the germline J gene. This specimen comes from a study of T cell clonality in common variable immunodeficiency (dated by TCRdb to between 2015 and 2017). The CDR3 contains 14 residues, cysteine and phenylalanine counted. Of the CDR3's DNA, 33 bases were read; they are in frame from base 1. Looking up the germline V gene yields CDR1 WSHSY and CDR2 SAAADI. The V end loses 4 bases and the J end loses 5 bases, and a stretch of 14 bases separates them. Summary of the overall study and its limitations: Reportedly, TCRbeta sequences from CVID had fewer deletions and N-nucleotide insertions, and highly modified clones with 13 or more V deletions were absent from CVID. The authors noted that sequencing repertoires of T cell subpopulations would be needed to clarify what caused the increased clonality in CVID. Healthy controls shared more TCRbeta clones with each other than CVID subjects shared among themselves (p < 0.0001). Increased TCRbeta clonality was found in CVID subjects compared with healthy controls (t-test p = 0.018), with the increase being most characteristic of about a third of subjects. Patient heterogeneity within the CVID cohort put limits on correlating repertoire features with clinical complications. Although equal DNA input was used, an average of roughly 80,000 unique sequences per sample was obtained for controls, compared with some 34,000 for CVID samples.

Most of the CVID patients and most of the healthy controls were of Caucasian heritage. Heparinized peripheral whole blood samples of 5 to 8 ml were collected from each donor. TCRbeta CDR3 repertoires were sequenced from genomic DNA of adults with common variable immune deficiency (CVID) and healthy adult controls. A total of around 22 healthy adult volunteers (about twelve female and around 10 male; age range roughly 23 to 70 years, mean age about 33) were included in the control group. Diluted blood was subjected to density centrifugation over Hypaque 1077 or Ficoll-Paque for isolation of peripheral blood mononuclear cells. Genomic DNA was obtained from unsorted mononuclear cells through either Qiagen column purification or a centrifugation-based method. Equivalent amounts of genomic DNA from CVID and control samples were used as sequencing input. For every sample, a 60 bp segment covering the rearranged TCRbeta CDR3 region was amplified and then sequenced. TCRbeta amplification used the immunoSEQ assay, a bias-corrected multiplex PCR with high-throughput sequencing. Turning to the authors' computational methods: Each unique nucleotide sequence was treated as a clone and annotated with V, D and J genes, copy number and frequency. Sequences were labeled productive if in frame, and non-productive if out of frame or containing stop codons. As previously described, Shannon's entropy was used to calculate clonality. The predicted amino acid sequences of productive clones were used to derive mean CDR3 Kyte-Doolittle hydropathy. Scaled V gene usage was hierarchically clustered using Manhattan distance and complete linkage with the R hclust function. Sharing of clones by CDR3 amino acid sequence was evaluated by resampling 12 repertoires per group over 100 rounds. The repertoires were screened for roughly 70 published EBV-specific TCRbeta sequences and a few hundred published CMV-specific TCRbeta sequences. A couple of CVID samples that yielded fewer than 10,000 sequences were excluded from the analysis, so around 38 CVID repertoires were retained. Drawn from immuneACCESS, this table holds only the in-frame rearrangements with V and J called that TCRdb kept. Clones are partly lost; checked studies trace under half to an unresolved V gene and leave the rest unexplained. V and J calls and clone size are as listed in that table; D and trimming were resolved from the DNA. This sample is represented by around 50,000 clones, with no singletons among them. The ten top clones hold about 1.7% of the sample.

This sequence was found in a person aged 18 to 75 in good health. The sample comprised peripheral blood mononuclear cells. Rearrangement joined TRBV10-2 to TRBJ2-5; the D gene is tentatively TRBD1 or TRBD2, each matching 5 bases. Here the CDR3 is given as CASSASKGSETQYF. The CDR3 bases that were read are TGCGCCAGCAGTGCGTCGAAGGGGAGTGAGACC.